This T cell receptor (beta chain) was sequenced for a study of T cells in Graves' hyperthyroidism and ophthalmopathy. Study-level findings and limits: Among clonotypes expanded in thyroid above 0.001, most were also found in blood.

J was trimmed by 3 bases and V by 0 bases; bases with no gene match: 5. CDR3 length: 15 residues. Germline lookup yields CDR1 SGDLS and CDR2 YYNGEE. TCR beta CDR3 sequences were amplified from RNA transcripts. First-round RT-PCR with HTBI primers amplified the TCR CDR3 region. TCRdb reanalysed the multiplex PCR reads using MiXCR and keeps one entry per CDR3 protein. Of a few hundred thousand distinct CDR3 sequences listed, approximately 14% are singletons. This clonotype has just a few counts. What it binds is not known. Stable disease denoted Graves' hyperthyroidism without ophthalmopathy progression within 18 months.

The chain employs TRBV9 and TRBJ2-7; 8 nucleotides agree with TRBD2. This TCR was recovered from a woman in her twenties or thirties with Graves' hyperthyroidism. Sequencing used blood. For the CDR3, the DNA is TGTGCCAGCAGCGTAGGAGCGGGAGTAATCTACGAGCAGTACTTC. Translation gives CASSVGAGVIYEQYF.